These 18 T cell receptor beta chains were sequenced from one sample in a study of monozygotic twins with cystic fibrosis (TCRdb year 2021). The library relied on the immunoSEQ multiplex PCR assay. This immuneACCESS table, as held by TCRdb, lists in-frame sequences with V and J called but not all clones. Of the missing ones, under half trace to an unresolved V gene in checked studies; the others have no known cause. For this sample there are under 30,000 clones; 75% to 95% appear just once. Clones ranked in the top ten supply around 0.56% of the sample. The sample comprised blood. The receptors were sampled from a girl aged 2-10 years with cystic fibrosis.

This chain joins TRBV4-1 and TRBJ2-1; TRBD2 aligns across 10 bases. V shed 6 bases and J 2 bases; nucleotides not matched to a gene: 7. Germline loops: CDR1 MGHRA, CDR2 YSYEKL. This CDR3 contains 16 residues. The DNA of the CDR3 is TGCGCCAGCAGGCGGACTAGCGGACGGACCTACAATGAGCAGTTCTTC. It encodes CASRRTSGRTYNEQFF.

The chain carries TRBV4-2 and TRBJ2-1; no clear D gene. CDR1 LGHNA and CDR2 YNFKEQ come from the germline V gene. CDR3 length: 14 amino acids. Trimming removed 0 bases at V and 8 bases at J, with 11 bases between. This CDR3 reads CASSQDLSWDEQFF. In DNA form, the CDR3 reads TGTGCCAGCAGCCAAGATTTGTCCTGGGATGAGCAGTTCTTC.

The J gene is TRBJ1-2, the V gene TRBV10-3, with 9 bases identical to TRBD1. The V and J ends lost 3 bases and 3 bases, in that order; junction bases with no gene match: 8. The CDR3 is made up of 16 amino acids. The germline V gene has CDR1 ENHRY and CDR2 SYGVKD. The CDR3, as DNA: TGTGCCATCAGTGAAAGGAGACAGGGGGTTTACTATGGCTACACCTTC. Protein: CAISERRQGVYYGYTF.

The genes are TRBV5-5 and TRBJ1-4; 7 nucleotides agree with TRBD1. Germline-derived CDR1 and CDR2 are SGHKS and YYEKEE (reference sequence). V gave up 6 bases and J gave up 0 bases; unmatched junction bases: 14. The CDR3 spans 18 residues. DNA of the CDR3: TGTGCCAGCAATAAACAGACAGGGATATATGCAACTAATGAAAAACTGTTTTTT. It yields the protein CASNKQTGIYATNEKLFF.

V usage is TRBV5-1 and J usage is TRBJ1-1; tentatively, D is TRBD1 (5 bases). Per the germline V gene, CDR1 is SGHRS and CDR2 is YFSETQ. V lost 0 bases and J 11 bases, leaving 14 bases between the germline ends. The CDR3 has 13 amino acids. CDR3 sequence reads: CASSLVGEPRAFF. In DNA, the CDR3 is TGCGCCAGCAGCTTGGTAGGGGAGCCTCGGGCTTTCTTT.

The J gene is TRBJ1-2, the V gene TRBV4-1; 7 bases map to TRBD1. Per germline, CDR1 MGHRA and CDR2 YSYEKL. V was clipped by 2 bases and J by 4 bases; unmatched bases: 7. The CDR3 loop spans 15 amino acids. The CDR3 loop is CASSQRQGPGYGYTF. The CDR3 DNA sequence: TGCGCCAGCAGCCAAAGACAGGGCCCAGGCTATGGCTACACCTTC.

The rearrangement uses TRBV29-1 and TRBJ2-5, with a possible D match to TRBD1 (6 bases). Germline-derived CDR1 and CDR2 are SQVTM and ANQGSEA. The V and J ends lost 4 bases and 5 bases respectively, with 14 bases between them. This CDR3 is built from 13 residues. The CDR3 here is CSVVLWGRETQYF. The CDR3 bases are TGCAGCGTTGTGTTGTGGGGGCGTGAGACCCAGTACTTC.

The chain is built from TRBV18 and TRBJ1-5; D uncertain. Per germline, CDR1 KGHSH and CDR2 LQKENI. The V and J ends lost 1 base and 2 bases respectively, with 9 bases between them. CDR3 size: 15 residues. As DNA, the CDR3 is TGTGCCAGCTCACCACAGGGTGTGGGCAATCAGCCCCAGCATTTT. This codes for CASSPQGVGNQPQHF. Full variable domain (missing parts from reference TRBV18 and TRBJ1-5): NAGVMQNPRHLVRRRGQEARLRCSPMKGHSHVYWYRQLPEEGLKFMVYLQKENIIDESGMPKERFSAEFPKEGPSILRIQQVVRGDSAAYFCASSPQGVGNQPQHFGDGTRLSIL.

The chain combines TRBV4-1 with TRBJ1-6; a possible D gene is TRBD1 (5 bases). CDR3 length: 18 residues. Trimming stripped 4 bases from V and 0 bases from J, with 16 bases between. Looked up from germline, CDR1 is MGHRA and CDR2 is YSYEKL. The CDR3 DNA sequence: TGCGCCAGCAGCCCTCAGGGAGAGGGGAGCTCCTATAATTCACCCCTCCACTTT. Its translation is CASSPQGEGSSYNSPLHF.

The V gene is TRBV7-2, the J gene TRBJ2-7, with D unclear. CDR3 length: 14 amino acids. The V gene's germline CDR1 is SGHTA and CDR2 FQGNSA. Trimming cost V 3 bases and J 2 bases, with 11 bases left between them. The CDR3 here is CASSLGGSTYEQYF. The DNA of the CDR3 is TGTGCCAGCAGCTTGGGTGGCAGTACCTACGAGCAGTACTTC.

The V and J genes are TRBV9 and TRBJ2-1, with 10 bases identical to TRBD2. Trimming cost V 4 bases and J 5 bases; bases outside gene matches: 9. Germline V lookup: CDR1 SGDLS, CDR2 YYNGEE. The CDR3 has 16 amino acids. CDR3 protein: CASSYRGTSVNNEQFF. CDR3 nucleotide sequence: TGTGCCAGCAGCTATAGGGGGACTAGCGTCAACAATGAGCAGTTCTTC.

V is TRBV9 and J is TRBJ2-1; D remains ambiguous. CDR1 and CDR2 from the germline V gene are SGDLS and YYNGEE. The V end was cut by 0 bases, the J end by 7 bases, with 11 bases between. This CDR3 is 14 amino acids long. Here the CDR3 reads CASSVGGRWNEQFF. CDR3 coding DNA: TGTGCCAGCAGCGTAGGTGGCCGGTGGAATGAGCAGTTCTTC.

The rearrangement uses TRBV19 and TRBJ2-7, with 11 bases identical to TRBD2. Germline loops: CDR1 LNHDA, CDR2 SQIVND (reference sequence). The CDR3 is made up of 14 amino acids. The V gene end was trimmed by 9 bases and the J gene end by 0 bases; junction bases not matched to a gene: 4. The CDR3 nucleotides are TGTGCCAGCCAGACTAGCGGGGTCTCCTACGAGCAGTACTTC. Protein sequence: CASQTSGVSYEQYF.

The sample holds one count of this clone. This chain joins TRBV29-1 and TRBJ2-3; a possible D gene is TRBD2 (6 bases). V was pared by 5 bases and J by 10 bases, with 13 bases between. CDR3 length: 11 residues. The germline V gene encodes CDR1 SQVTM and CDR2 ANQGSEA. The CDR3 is CSVLTSKAQYF. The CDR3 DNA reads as TGCAGCGTTTTAACTAGCAAGGCGCAGTATTTT.

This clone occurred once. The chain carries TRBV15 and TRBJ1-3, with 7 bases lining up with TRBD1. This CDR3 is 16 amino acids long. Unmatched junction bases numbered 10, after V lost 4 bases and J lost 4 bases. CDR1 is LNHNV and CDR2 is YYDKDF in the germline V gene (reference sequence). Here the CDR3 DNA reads TGTGCCACCAGCAATAAGGGTTGGGACAGAGGAAACACCATATATTTT. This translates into CATSNKGWDRGNTIYF.

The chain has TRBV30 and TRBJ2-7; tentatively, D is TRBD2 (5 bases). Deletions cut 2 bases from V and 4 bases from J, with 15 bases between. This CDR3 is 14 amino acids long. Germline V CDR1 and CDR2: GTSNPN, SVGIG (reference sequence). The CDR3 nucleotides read TGTGCCTGGAGTCGAGGAGGCCCGATGTACGAGCAGTACTTC. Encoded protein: CAWSRGGPMYEQYF.

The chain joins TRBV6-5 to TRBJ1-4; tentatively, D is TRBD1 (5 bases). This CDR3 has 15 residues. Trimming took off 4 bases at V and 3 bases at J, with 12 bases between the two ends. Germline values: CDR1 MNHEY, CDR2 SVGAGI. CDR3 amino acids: CASSSFSGANEKLFF. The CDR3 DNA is TGTGCCAGCAGTTCTTTTTCGGGGGCTAATGAAAAACTGTTTTTT.

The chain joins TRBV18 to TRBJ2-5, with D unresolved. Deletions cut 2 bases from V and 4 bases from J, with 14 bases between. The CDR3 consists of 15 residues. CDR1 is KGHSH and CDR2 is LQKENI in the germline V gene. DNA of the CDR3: TGTGCCAGCTCACCATCGGGCCCTAATGGAGAGACCCAGTACTTC. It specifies CASSPSGPNGETQYF.